This is a list of T cell receptor beta chains from one sample in a study of regulatory T cells in long-lasting Graves disease. TCRdb re-called the multiplex PCR reads with MiXCR, one entry per CDR3 protein. The profile shows hundreds of thousands of distinct CDR3 sequences, over 15% of them singletons. In addition, the sample was reused for a study of T cells in Graves' hyperthyroidism and ophthalmopathy.

The source material was peripheral blood mononuclear cells (PBMCs), sampled at new diagnosis, from a patient treated with antithyroid drugs. The origin of the receptors is a young woman with Graves disease. CDR3s include the opening cysteine and the closing phenylalanine or tryptophan. D genes are given only for firm matches. A clone size is listed for some rows: how often the clone was seen (once, few, many), or a class if it is expanded.

- TRBJ2-5 TRBV12-3/TRBV12-4 many TGTGCCAGCAGTTTAGCGCTGAGGACCCCCCTTCAAGAGACCCAGTACTTC CASSLALRTPLQETQYF
- TRBJ1-1 TRBV9 many TGTGCCAGCAGCGGTAAAGGGCGAGTCGACACTGAAGCTTTCTTT CASSGKGRVDTEAFF
TRBD1 TRBJ1-2 TRBV10-3 many TGTGCCATCAGAGCAGGGGGGGACAGGGACAACTATGGCTACACCTTC CAIRAGGDRDNYGYTF
TRBD1 TRBJ1-3 TRBV5-5 few TGTGCCAGCAGCTCACACGGGACAGTCCCACTCTCCACGGGAAACACCATATATTTT CASSSHGTVPLSTGNTIYF
TRBD1 TRBJ2-7 TRBV5-1 many TGCGCCAGCTTCGAATCCGGGACAGGTGACTACGAGCAGTACTTC CASFESGTGDYEQYF
- TRBJ1-4 TRBV19 few TGTGCCATCTCAGCTTGGGATGGAACTAATGAAAAACTGTTTTTT CAISAWDGTNEKLFF
TRBD2 TRBJ2-5 TRBV2 many TGTGCCAGCAGTGAACTAGCGGGAGTCTTTGCAGAGACCCAGTACTTC CASSELAGVFAETQYF
TRBD1 TRBJ2-4 TRBV11-2 - TGTGCCAGCAGCTCGACCCGGACAGGGAGTGAAAACACTCAGTACTTC CASSSTRTGSENTQYF
- TRBJ2-1 TRBV7-2 many TGTGCCAGCAGCCCAACTAGTTCGCCGGTACGCGAGCAGTTCTTC CASSPTSSPVREQFF
- TRBJ2-1 TRBV20-1 many TGCAGTGCTAGAGGGGGGGGACAGCCCTACAATGAGCAGTTCTTC CSARGGGQPYNEQFF
- TRBJ1-5 TRBV6-1 many TGTGCCAGCAGTGCCCGAATAACAGGTAACAATCAGCCCCAGCATTTT CASSARITGNNQPQHF
- TRBJ2-4 TRBV28 many TGTGCCAGCAGCTCCCGGGACGGCTTTGGGGCCAAAAACATTCAGTACTTC CASSSRDGFGAKNIQYF
- TRBJ2-3 TRBV28 many TGTGCCAGCAGTTTAAGCTGGGACGAGAGCACAGATACGCAGTATTTT CASSLSWDESTDTQYF
- TRBJ2-5 TRBV2 many TGTGCCAGCAGTGAAACCCTGCTGATCGGGAAAGAGACCCAGTACTTC CASSETLLIGKETQYF
- TRBJ1-2 TRBV7-2 many TGTGCCAGCAGCTTAAGTTGGGCGGGAAACTATGGCTACACCTTC CASSLSWAGNYGYTF
- TRBJ2-1 TRBV3-1 - TGTGCCTGTGAAGGGGGAGCTTCCTACAATGAGCAGTTCTTC CACEGGASYNEQFF
- TRBJ2-7 TRBV6-5 many TGTGCCAGCAGTTACGGAGGGGCGGGACCCTACGAGCAGTACTTC CASSYGGAGPYEQYF
- TRBJ2-3 TRBV18 - TGTGCCAGCTCTTCAGGGGGACTAGTGGGAGATACGCAGTATTTT CASSSGGLVGDTQYF
- TRBJ1-6 TRBV20-1 few TGCAGTGCTAGAGGAGAGACGGCTTCACCCCTCCACTTT CSARGETASPLHF
- TRBJ2-7 TRBV2 many TGTGCCAGCAGTCTTAGATCGAACCGGGTGGGCGAGCAGTACTTC CASSLRSNRVGEQYF
- TRBJ1-5 TRBV5-1 - TGCGCCAGCAGCTTCGGGGACTATAGCAATCAGCCCCAGCATTTT CASSFGDYSNQPQHF
- TRBJ2-2 TRBV4-2 few TGTGCCAGCGGGTCCGGGGAGCTGTTTTTT CASGSGELFF
- TRBJ1-5 TRBV20-1 many TGCAGTGCTGCGAGTATGTGGGGGGCTGGCAATCAGCCCCAGCATTTT CSAASMWGAGNQPQHF
TRBD2 TRBJ2-5 TRBV11-2 many TGTGCCAGCAGCTTAGGAAGACTAGCGGGAGTCCAAGAGACCCAGTACTTC CASSLGRLAGVQETQYF
- TRBJ2-5 TRBV28 many TGTGCCAGCACCATGGGGCTCGGACGGGGACAAGAGACCCAGTACTTC CASTMGLGRGQETQYF
TRBD1 TRBJ2-1 TRBV5-1 - TGCGCCAGCAGCTTGTCGTCAGGGGGCGAGGTCAATGAGCAGTTCTTC CASSLSSGGEVNEQFF
- TRBJ2-7 TRBV2 many TGTGCCAGCAGTGATAAATACGAGCAGTACTTC CASSDKYEQYF
- TRBJ2-1 TRBV27 few TGTGCCAGCAGTTCACGTTCAGGTGAGCAGTTCTTC CASSSRSGEQFF
- TRBJ2-3 TRBV5-1 many TGCGCCAGCAGCTTGAGGAGGGGAGATACGCAGTATTTT CASSLRRGDTQYF
TRBD2 TRBJ2-1 TRBV20-1 many TGCAGTGCCACCCCGACTAGCGGAAGCTCCTACAATGAGCAGTTCTTC CSATPTSGSSYNEQFF
- TRBJ1-1 TRBV6-2/TRBV6-3 many TGTGCCAGCAGTTACTCCGGGTGGAGAGGGGGGAACACTGAAGCTTTCTTT CASSYSGWRGGNTEAFF
- TRBJ2-7 TRBV4-1 few TGCGCCAGCAGCCGCCTCGTGGAGAGTTACGAGCAGTACTTC CASSRLVESYEQYF
- TRBJ2-1 TRBV20-1 many TGCAGTGCTCGCCCGGACACCGGGCCGGGGGAGCAGTTCTTC CSARPDTGPGEQFF
- TRBJ2-1 TRBV2 many TGTGCCAGCAGGGAAAAAACGCAGTTCTTC CASREKTQFF
- TRBJ2-2 TRBV7-9 many TGTGCCAGCAGCTTAGCGGGAGCTATATGGAACACCGGGGAGCTGTTTTTT CASSLAGAIWNTGELFF
- TRBJ2-2 TRBV7-9 - TGTGCCAGCAGCTTTGAGAGACTAGGTGTAGCCGGGGAGCTGTTTTTT CASSFERLGVAGELFF
TRBD1 TRBJ1-2 TRBV28 - TGTGCCAGCAGTCTCCCCGGGACAGGGGAAAGCGGCTACACCTTC CASSLPGTGESGYTF
- TRBJ2-1 TRBV5-1 many TGCGCCAGCAGCCTGGTTAGGGGCAGTTACAATGAGCAGTTCTTC CASSLVRGSYNEQFF
TRBD2 TRBJ2-7 TRBV12-3/TRBV12-4 many TGTGCCAGCAGCCGTCGCCGGCTAGCGGGAGAGCGCTACGAGCAGTACTTC CASSRRRLAGERYEQYF
TRBD2 TRBJ2-5 TRBV29-1 many TGCAGCGTAGTGAGACTAGCGGGAATCGAGGTAGGAGAGACCCAGTACTTC CSVVRLAGIEVGETQYF
TRBD2 TRBJ2-2 TRBV2 - TGTGCCAGCAGCTGGGATTCTGCGGGAGGAAGATCCTACACCGGGGAGCGGTTTTTT CASSWDSAGGRSYTGERFF
- TRBJ1-4 TRBV11-2 many TGTGCCAGCAGCTTACCGACAGGAGGGGATGAAAAACTGTTTTTT CASSLPTGGDEKLFF
- TRBJ1-1 TRBV27 many TGTGCCAGCAGTTTTTTAATTGCGAACACTGAAGCTTTCTTT CASSFLIANTEAFF
TRBD1 TRBJ1-2 TRBV27 many TGTGCCAGCCGAACAGGGGGAGGTGGTGGCTACACCTTC CASRTGGGGGYTF
- TRBJ1-1 TRBV20-1 few TGTAGTGCTATCGGGACCGTGAACACTGAAGCTTTCTTT CSAIGTVNTEAFF
- TRBJ1-2 TRBV4-1 - TGCGCCAGCAGACACCGATGGAGAACGACACGGGGCTACACCTTC CASRHRWRTTRGYTF
- TRBJ1-3 TRBV3-1 - TGTGCCAGCAGCCAAGACCTTCTGGTCGGGAGCTCTGGAAACACCATATATTTT CASSQDLLVGSSGNTIYF
- TRBJ1-1 TRBV30 many TGTGCCTGGAGTGTAGCCGTGAACACTGAAGCTTTCTTT CAWSVAVNTEAFF
- TRBJ2-5 TRBV18 many TGTGCCAGCTCACCACTCATAGGACAAGAGACCCAGTACTTC CASSPLIGQETQYF
TRBD2 TRBJ2-5 TRBV20-1 many TGCAGTGCACGGACTAGCGGGCCAAAAGAGACCCAGTACTTC CSARTSGPKETQYF